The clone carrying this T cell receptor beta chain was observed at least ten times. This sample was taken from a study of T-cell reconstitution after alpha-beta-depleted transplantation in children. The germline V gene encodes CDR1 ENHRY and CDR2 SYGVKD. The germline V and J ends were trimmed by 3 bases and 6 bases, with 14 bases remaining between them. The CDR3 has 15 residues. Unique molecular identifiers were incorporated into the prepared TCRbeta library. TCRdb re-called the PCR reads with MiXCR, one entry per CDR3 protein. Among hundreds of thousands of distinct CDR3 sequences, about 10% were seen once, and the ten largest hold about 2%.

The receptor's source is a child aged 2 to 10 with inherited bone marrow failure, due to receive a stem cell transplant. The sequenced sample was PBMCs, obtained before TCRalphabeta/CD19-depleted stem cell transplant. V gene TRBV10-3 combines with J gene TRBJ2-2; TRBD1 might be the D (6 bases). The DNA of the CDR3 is TGTGCCATCAGTGACCGGGGAGAGGGGGCCGGGGAGCTGTTTTTT. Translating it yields CAISDRGEGAGELFF.